Reported below is one T cell receptor (beta chain). This entry belongs to a study of blood T cell repertoires in COVID-19. Study summary: From the United States, Italy and Spain came samples of acute and convalescent COVID-19. PBMCs, B-cell-depleted T cells, or T cells were the source of the cDNA or gDNA that made up the material.

In the original processing: It was from reference gene primer amplification that nucleated cell counts were estimated. Only in-frame clones appear in the TCRdb table, and some are missing; sequencing was by immunoSEQ multiplex PCR. The DNA gave D and trimming, while V, J and clone size come from that table. Seen here are 130,000 to 150,000 clones, under 90% observed once, and the top ten hold around two fifths. This clonotype originated in a human donor in a cohort sampled during active COVID-19. The sample comprised peripheral blood.

The DNA for the CDR3 is TGTGCCAGCAGCCCGGACAGGCGTGAAGCTTTCTTT. Residues: CASSPDRREAFF. The V call is TRBV7-2, the J call TRBJ1-1, with TRBD1 identical over 7 bases. The CDR3 runs 12 residues. The V gene's germline CDR1 is SGHTA and CDR2 FQGNSA. The V segment lost 5 bases and the J segment 7 bases; nucleotides outside the gene matches: 4.